This T cell receptor (beta chain) was recorded in a study of breast tumors, draining lymph nodes, adjacent tissues. Study findings and constraints: Findings are consistent with lymph node origin and intratumoral expansion of most tumor T cells. Tumor TCR diversity was below lymph nodes but above nontumor tissue.

TCRdb analysed the multiplex PCR reads with MiXCR anew, one entry per CDR3 protein. The repertoire holds 150,000 to 200,000 distinct CDR3 sequences, with roughly 30% as singletons. This clonotype was seen more than once but under ten times. Its matching antigen is unknown. This may stem from a read error, because a much larger clone lies one nucleotide away. No conserved phenylalanine or tryptophan ends this CDR3, so it is likely a read error. Breast cancer patients provided tissue from their axillary draining lymph nodes. This CDR3 has 14 residues. The V gene lost 6 bases and the J gene lost 3 bases, with 14 bases spanning the gap. In germline, CDR1 is SEHNR, CDR2 FQNEAQ (reference sequence).

Sequencing was done on a sample of axillary lymph node tissue. The V call is TRBV7-9, the J call TRBJ2-5, with D maybe TRBD1 (6 bases). This clonotype was obtained from a female donor with breast cancer. Some clones in this sample may be carry-over from other donors' samples. CDR3 loop: CASRFSQGEETQYL. Written as DNA, the CDR3 is TGTGCCAGCAGGTTTTCACAGGGAGAAGAGACCCAGTACCTC.